A single sample gave rise to the 4 T cell receptor beta chains below, sequenced in a study of blood T cell repertoires in COVID-19 (dated by TCRdb to the early 2020s). Receptors were amplified or captured by the immunoSEQ multiplex PCR assay. In its TCRdb copy, this immuneACCESS table keeps in-frame sequences only and misses some clones. Where compared with another copy, unresolved V genes explain less than half of these, and the others have no known cause. For this sample there are under 500,000 clones; over 75% appear just once. The leading ten clones occupy 1.1% of the sample. Sequenced input: PBMCs or T cells enriched from blood (not recorded which). The receptor set was obtained from a man between 25 and 39 years old who had recovered from COVID-19.

This sequence joins TRBV7-9 and TRBJ1-3; 8 bases match TRBD1. Germline V lookup: CDR1 SEHNR, CDR2 FQNEAQ (reference sequence). With 0 bases clipped from V and 8 bases from J, the junction kept 3 bases outside the gene matches. CDR3 length: 14 amino acids. The CDR3 here is CASSLAGTGDTIYF. The CDR3 DNA is TGTGCCAGCAGCTTAGCCGGGACAGGAGACACCATATATTTT.

V and J are TRBV28 and TRBJ2-6; 9 positions match TRBD1. With V trimmed by 10 bases and J by 2 bases, 18 bases remained unmatched. Germline CDR1 MDHEN, CDR2 SYDVKM. The CDR3 is made up of 19 amino acids. CDR3 protein: CATRTPTGQGLAGANVLTF. The DNA of the CDR3 is TGTGCCACCAGAACCCCAACGGGACAGGGCTTGGCTGGGGCCAACGTCCTGACTTTC.

As DNA, the CDR3 is TGTGCTAGCGGCCCGTTGACAGGGGGTTTCGTTGGAGGCTCCTACAATGAGCAGTTCTTC. Amino acids: CASGPLTGGFVGGSYNEQFF. The rearrangement joins TRBV7-7 to TRBJ2-1; 9 bases fit TRBD1. CDR1 is SSHAT, CDR2 FNYEAQ, per germline (reference sequence). This CDR3 region has 20 residues. Full variable domain (rest looked up from reference TRBV7-7 and TRBJ2-1): GAGVSQSPRYKVTKRGQDVTLRCDPISSHATLYWYQQALGQGPEFLTYFNYEAQPDKSGLPSDRFSAERPEGSISTLTIQRTEQRDSAMYRCASGPLTGGFVGGSYNEQFFGPGTRLTVL.

The chain carries TRBV19 and TRBJ2-7; TRBD1 might be the D (6 bases). Germline V gene lookup returns CDR1 LNHDA and CDR2 SQIVND (reference sequence). The CDR3 is 19 amino acids. Trimming stripped 1 base from V and 2 bases from J, with 24 bases between. CDR3 DNA: TGTGCCAGTAGTATAGCAGGGGACGCTGCCGTCGGGTTTCCCTACGAGCAGTACTTC. It translates to CASSIAGDAAVGFPYEQYF.